A single sample gave rise to the 10 T cell receptor beta chains below, sequenced in a study of T cell responses to AZD1222 COVID-19 vaccine. Profiling relied on immunoSEQ multiplex PCR, and the TCRdb table lists in-frame clones only, not all of them. The table shows around 52,000 clones, with approximately 86% occurring only once. The material sequenced was peripheral blood, taken on day 0 of AZD1222 vaccination. These receptors all come from an adult in good health.

The J gene is TRBJ2-3, the V gene TRBV5-1, with D perhaps TRBD2 (5 bases). This CDR3 comprises 17 residues. V was shortened by 4 bases and J by 0 bases, with 18 bases between the two germline ends. Germline V lookup: CDR1 SGHRS, CDR2 YFSETQ. In DNA, the CDR3 is TGCGCCAGCAGCCGTCCAAATAGACTATCTAGCACAGATACGCAGTATTTT. It encodes CASSRPNRLSSTDTQYF.

The V gene is TRBV28, the J gene TRBJ1-4, with no clear D. This CDR3 comprises 12 residues. V lost 3 bases, J lost 11 bases, and 10 bases lay in between. In germline, CDR1 is MDHEN, CDR2 SYDVKM. The CDR3 loop is CASSLSGGKLFF. For the CDR3, the DNA is TGTGCCAGCAGTTTGAGCGGTGGGAAACTGTTTTTT. The full variable domain, completed using reference TRBV28 and TRBJ1-4, is DVKVTQSSRYLVKRTGEKVFLECVQDMDHENMFWYRQDPGLGLRLIYFSYDVKMKEKGDIPEGYSVSREKKERFSLILESASTNQTSMYLCASSLSGGKLFFGSGTQLSVL.

CDR3 nucleotide sequence: TGTGCCAGCACCTACAGGGGACTAACCTATGGCTACACCTTC. It translates to CASTYRGLTYGYTF. The chain combines TRBV9 with TRBJ1-2; 7 bases map to TRBD1. Germline assignment: CDR1 SGDLS and CDR2 YYNGEE. The CDR3 totals 14 residues. V gave up 6 bases and J gave up 4 bases; unmatched junction bases: 9.

This clone appeared once. This chain uses TRBV19 with TRBJ1-5, with TRBD1 identical over 10 bases. The CDR3 length is 16 residues. Germline CDR1 LNHDA, CDR2 SQIVND (reference sequence). V lost 7 bases, J lost 1 base, and 7 bases stayed unmatched. Here the CDR3 reads CASTRDRGLSNQPQHF. In DNA, the CDR3 is TGTGCCAGTACGAGGGACAGGGGATTAAGCAATCAGCCCCAGCATTTT.

V is TRBV5-4 and J is TRBJ1-4, with a weak D call TRBD1 (5 bases). The germline CDR1 and CDR2 sequences are SGHNT and YYREEE (reference sequence). The CDR3 is 16 residues long. V shed 0 bases and J shed 1 base, with 10 bases lying between them. Here the CDR3 DNA reads TGTGCCAGCAGCTTGGGGGGACCAGGAACTAATGAAAAACTGTTTTTT. Translating it yields CASSLGGPGTNEKLFF.

The V and J genes are TRBV6-2 or TRBV6-3 and TRBJ2-2; 11 nucleotides line up with TRBD1. V shed 2 bases, J shed 4 bases, and the junction held 3 bases outside the gene matches. Germline values: CDR1 MNHEY, CDR2 SVGEGT. There are 16 residues in the CDR3. For the CDR3, the DNA is TGTGCCAGCAGTTACGTGGGACAGGGGGTCACCGGGGAGCTGTTTTTT. It codes for CASSYVGQGVTGELFF.

This clone was seen only a few times. The V call is TRBV3-1 (or the pseudogene TRBV3-2), the J call TRBJ2-2; D is unclear. The CDR3 sequence is 13 residues long. V was clipped by 1 base and J by 8 bases, with 8 bases between them. Germline-derived CDR1 and CDR2 are LGHDT and YNNKEL (reference sequence). The CDR3 spells CASSQARWGELFF. The CDR3, as DNA: TGTGCCAGCAGCCAAGCCCGCTGGGGGGAGCTGTTTTTT.

The J gene is TRBJ2-7, the V gene TRBV7-2, with D possibly being TRBD1 or TRBD2 (5 bases each). The CDR3 has 15 residues. Between the trimmed V and J ends, which lost 1 base and 3 bases, there was a span of 13 bases. Germline lookup yields CDR1 SGHTA and CDR2 FQGNSA. The CDR3 coding sequence is TGTGCCAGCAGCTTAGTACTCCAGGGACGCTACGAGCAGTACTTC. Its translation: CASSLVLQGRYEQYF.

This chain connects TRBV13 to TRBJ2-1, with D perhaps TRBD2 (6 bases). Germline CDR1 and CDR2: PRHDT and FYEKMQ (reference sequence). The CDR3 is made up of 17 amino acids. Between the trimmed V and J ends, which lost 5 bases and 0 bases, there was a span of 17 bases. In DNA form, the CDR3 reads TGTGCCAGCAGCCCAGAGGGACTTTTAAGCTCCTACAATGAGCAGTTCTTC. Translating gives CASSPEGLLSSYNEQFF.

V and J are TRBV3-1 (or the pseudogene TRBV3-2) and TRBJ1-1; D perhaps matches TRBD1 (5 bases). The length of the CDR3 is 14 residues. Germline V CDR1 and CDR2: LGHDT, YNNKEL (reference sequence). V was clipped by 3 bases and J by 0 bases, with 8 bases between them. The CDR3 sequence: CASSHQGLNTEAFF. CDR3 in DNA: TGTGCCAGCAGCCACCAGGGACTGAACACTGAAGCTTTCTTT.